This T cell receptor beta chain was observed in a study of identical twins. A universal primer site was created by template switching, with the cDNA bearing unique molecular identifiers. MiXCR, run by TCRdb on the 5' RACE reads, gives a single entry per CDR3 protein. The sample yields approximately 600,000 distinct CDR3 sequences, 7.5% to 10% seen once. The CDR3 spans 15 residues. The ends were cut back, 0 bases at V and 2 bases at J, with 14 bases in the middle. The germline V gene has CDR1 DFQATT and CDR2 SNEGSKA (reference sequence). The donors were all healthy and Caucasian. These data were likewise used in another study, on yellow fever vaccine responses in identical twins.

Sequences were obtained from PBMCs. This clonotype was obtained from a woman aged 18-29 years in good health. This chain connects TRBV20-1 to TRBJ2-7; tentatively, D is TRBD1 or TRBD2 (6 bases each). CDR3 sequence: CSARDLARGTYEQYF. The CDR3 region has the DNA TGCAGTGCTAGAGATCTAGCGAGGGGGACCTACGAGCAGTACTTC.